This T cell receptor (beta chain) was sequenced in a study of tumour-infiltrating T cells in Burkitt lymphoma. Study background: Productive clonality predicted overall and progression-free survival.

The V and J ends lost 3 bases and 3 bases, in that order; junction bases with no gene match: 5. CDR3 length: 14 residues. From germline, CDR1 is SGHRS and CDR2 YFSETQ. Clones were sequenced by immunoSEQ multiplex PCR, and TCRdb holds only the in-frame ones, with some missing. The sample lists about 14,000 clones, 30% occurring once. What was sequenced was tumor tissue. The chain couples TRBV5-1 to TRBJ2-7; 8 nucleotides align to TRBD1. This receptor was obtained from a human donor with diffuse large B-cell lymphoma. CDR3 residues: CASSSTGDNYEQYF. For the CDR3, the DNA is TGCGCCAGCAGCTCGACAGGGGATAACTACGAGCAGTACTTC. The entire variable domain, with the rest obtained from reference TRBV5-1 and TRBJ2-7, is as follows: KAGVTQTPRYLIKTRGQQVTLSCSPISGHRSVSWYQQTPGQGLQFLFEYFSETQRNKGNFPGRFSGRQFSNSRSEMNVSTLELGDSALYLCASSSTGDNYEQYFGPGTRLTVT.